The 3 T cell receptor beta chains below come from one sample, sequenced in a study of shared clonotypes between healthy human individuals. TCRdb keeps only in-frame clones here, not all; method: immunoSEQ multiplex PCR. This table holds millions of clones, around nine tenths found once. The sequenced material came from naive CD4+ T cells sorted from blood. The sample's subset: CD45RA+ positively selected. The receptor set was obtained from a young man in good health.

The chain uses TRBV18 and TRBJ2-3; D may be TRBD2 (6 bases). The germline V gene encodes CDR1 KGHSH and CDR2 LQKENI. This CDR3 region has 16 residues. Trimming took 2 bases from V and 6 from J, leaving 18 bases between them. CDR3 protein: CASSPLGGPQVDTQYF. DNA of the CDR3: TGTGCCAGCTCACCATTGGGGGGACCTCAGGTCGATACGCAGTATTTT.

The genes are TRBV30 and TRBJ2-5; 10 positions match TRBD2. V shed 2 bases, J shed 5 bases, and the junction held 11 bases outside the gene matches. Germline CDR1 and CDR2: GTSNPN and SVGIG (reference sequence). CDR3 length: 16 residues. CDR3 loop: CAWSRGSGGGQETQYF. CDR3 sequence (DNA): TGTGCCTGGAGTCGCGGAAGCGGGGGGGGTCAGGAGACCCAGTACTTC.

The gene calls are TRBV11-2 and TRBJ2-7; D is unclear. The CDR3 is 14 amino acids. V was trimmed by 5 bases and J by 2 bases, leaving 13 bases between them. Germline-derived CDR1 and CDR2 are SGHAT and FQNNGV. The CDR3 nucleotides read TGTGCCAGCAGCCTACGGGCGATAACCTACGAGCAGTACTTC. Translated: CASSLRAITYEQYF.